A selection of T cell receptor beta chains follows, all from one sample in a study of identifying expanded T cells in peripheral blood. The data were produced by immunoSEQ multiplex PCR, yet TCRdb's version contains in-frame clones alone and is incomplete. This sample has 75,000 to 90,000 clones, with 80% to 90% found just once. Sequencing was carried out using blood. All receptors derive from a person aged 18 to 75 in good health. Each CDR3 is given with its conserved first and last residue. D genes are given only for firm matches. Not all rows give a size; the values are once, few, many and, for expanded clones, a class.

d_gene | j_gene | abundance | v_gene | CDR3nt | CDR3aa
TRBD1 | TRBJ1-2 | few | TRBV20-1 | TGCAGGACAGGGATTGGCGATGGCTACACCTTC | CRTGIGDGYTF
TRBD2 | TRBJ2-1 | NA | TRBV10-3 | TGTGCCATCAGTGCACTAGCGGGAGAGAATGAGCAGTTCTTC | CAISALAGENEQFF
TRBD2 | TRBJ2-1 | NA | TRBV9 | TGTGCCAGCAGCGTAGGGTTAGCGGGAGGGCCGTACAATGAGCAGTTCTTC | CASSVGLAGGPYNEQFF
TRBD2 | TRBJ2-7 | few | TRBV27 | TGTGCCAGCAGTCGGACGGGAGGGGGAGGGTACGAGCAGTACTTC | CASSRTGGGGYEQYF
NA | TRBJ2-1 | once | TRBV13 | TGTGCCAGCAGCTTAGTGACCCCTCTAGCGGAGCAGTTCTTC | CASSLVTPLAEQFF
TRBD1 | TRBJ1-1 | NA | TRBV6-6 | TGTGCCAGCAGTACAAGGACAGGGGGCACTGAAGCTTTCTTT | CASSTRTGGTEAFF
TRBD2 | TRBJ2-4 | NA | TRBV7-8 | TGTGCCAGCAGCTCCCAAATTACTAGCGGGAGTGGTCAGTACTTC | CASSSQITSGSGQYF
NA | TRBJ2-6 | NA | TRBV4-3 | TGCGCCAGCAGCCAAGATTTGAACTCTGGGGCCAACGTCCTGACTTTC | CASSQDLNSGANVLTF
NA | TRBJ1-4 | NA | TRBV21-1 | TGTGCCAGCAGCAAAGCGCTCGGGACCCCGTGGGGTGAAAAACTGTTTTTT | CASSKALGTPWGEKLFF
NA | TRBJ1-4 | NA | TRBV14 | TGTGCCAGCAAGAGACGCAGCATTACTAATGAAAAACTGTTTTTT | CASKRRSITNEKLFF
TRBD1 | TRBJ2-1 | NA | TRBV7-3 | TGTGCCAGCAGCGTAGACAGGGGCGGCGATGAGCAGTTCTTC | CASSVDRGGDEQFF
TRBD2 | TRBJ2-1 | NA | TRBV5-1 | TGCGCCAGCAGCTTGACTAGCGGGAGCGTAAATGAGCAGTTCTTC | CASSLTSGSVNEQFF
TRBD1 | TRBJ2-7 | NA | TRBV5-6 | TGTGCCAGCAGCCCTAGAGCCGGGACAGGTTACTACGAGCAGTACTTC | CASSPRAGTGYYEQYF
TRBD1 | TRBJ1-1 | NA | TRBV5-4 | TGTGCCAGCAGCTTGGACAGGGGAGACACTGAAGCTTTCTTT | CASSLDRGDTEAFF
NA | TRBJ1-4 | NA | TRBV5-8 | TGTGCCAGCAGCTTGGGCGGGGCGCCTAATGAAAAACTGTTTTTT | CASSLGGAPNEKLFF
NA | TRBJ2-7 | NA | TRBV6-9 | TGTGCCAGCAGTTATCACATCGGGCTCCTCTACGAGCAGTACTTC | CASSYHIGLLYEQYF
NA | TRBJ2-4 | NA | TRBV5-3 | TGTGCCAGAAGCCGCGACCGGGGGTACAAAAACATTCAGTACTTC | CARSRDRGYKNIQYF
NA | TRBJ1-1 | NA | TRBV19 | TGTGCCAGTAGTATATCTCCGGACCTGAACACTGAAGCTTTCTTT | CASSISPDLNTEAFF
TRBD1 | TRBJ2-3 | NA | TRBV7-2 | TGTGCCAGCAGCTTACTTTCCAGGGGGCCAGATACGCAGTATTTT | CASSLLSRGPDTQYF
NA | TRBJ2-3 | NA | TRBV9 | TGTGCCAGCAGCCCACGTTCAGGGGCGAGCACAGATACGCAGTATTTT | CASSPRSGASTDTQYF
TRBD1 | TRBJ2-2 | NA | TRBV29-1 | TGCAGCGCAAAAGTCCAGGGGGAATCCGGGGAGCTGTTTTTT | CSAKVQGESGELFF
NA | TRBJ1-2 | NA | TRBV6-5 | TGTGCCAGCAGTTACTCGGCCAGTCAGCTCTATGGCTACACCTTC | CASSYSASQLYGYTF
NA | TRBJ2-7 | NA | TRBV7-3 | TGTGCCAGCGACCCAAGGACAAACTACGAGCAGTACTTC | CASDPRTNYEQYF
NA | TRBJ1-5 | many | TRBV4-1 | TGCGCCAGCAGCCAAGCGCAAACAGGGCCGGGCGGCAATCAGCCCCAGCATTTT | CASSQAQTGPGGNQPQHF
NA | TRBJ2-5 | once | TRBV19 | TGTGCCAGTAGTATATCTAAACGGTTCCCTCGTGAGGCCCAGTACTTC | CASSISKRFPREAQYF
TRBD2 | TRBJ2-7 | NA | TRBV14 | TGTGCCAGCAGCCAAGATTTCGAAGGACTAGCGGGAGTCTTTGACGAGCAGTACTTC | CASSQDFEGLAGVFDEQYF
NA | TRBJ2-5 | NA | TRBV5-6 | TGTGCCAGCAGCTTCCAGGTGGAAGAGACCCAGTACTTC | CASSFQVEETQYF
NA | TRBJ1-2 | NA | TRBV2 | TGTGCCAGCAGTGAATTGTTAGGGAGCTATGGCTACACCTTC | CASSELLGSYGYTF
NA | TRBJ2-3 | NA | TRBV28 | TGTGCCAGCAGTCTCCCCTCCACAGATACGCAGTATTTT | CASSLPSTDTQYF
NA | TRBJ2-2 | NA | TRBV18 | TGTGCCAGTCGTCGGGGGCTTACCGGGGAGCTGTTTTTT | CASRRGLTGELFF
NA | TRBJ1-1 | few | TRBV27 | TGTGCCAGCAGTTTAGGGATAGTTGGAACTGAAGCTTTCTTT | CASSLGIVGTEAFF
TRBD1 | TRBJ2-1 | NA | TRBV19 | TGTGCCAGTAGTATTGGGACAGGGATGAATGAGCAGTTCTTC | CASSIGTGMNEQFF